Reported below is one T cell receptor beta chain. After removal of 6 bases from V and 7 bases from J, the junction contained 3 bases not matched to a gene. The CDR3 has 13 residues. This entry comes from a study of blood T cell repertoires in COVID-19. The protocol was immunoSEQ multiplex PCR, while the TCRdb copy is restricted to in-frame clones and leaves out a portion. The sample shows 200,000 to 300,000 clones, 88% of them seen only once. This sequence joins TRBV12-3 or TRBV12-4 and TRBJ1-2; 12 bases are a match to TRBD1. Specimen: peripheral blood. The sequence derives from an elderly man with acute or convalescent COVID-19. CDR3 protein: CASRGQGAFGYTF. In DNA form, the CDR3 reads TGTGCCAGCAGGGGACAGGGGGCGTTTGGCTACACCTTC.